Below, 23 T cell receptor beta chains from the same sample are listed, as sequenced in a study of Graves' ophthalmopathy and Graves' hyperthyroidism. TCR beta CDR3 regions were amplified from RNA transcripts. First-round RT-PCR with HTBI primers preceded a second-round multiplex PCR. TCRdb analysed the multiplex PCR reads with MiXCR anew, one entry per CDR3 protein. The table has hundreds of thousands of distinct CDR3 sequences, 15% seen once. The sample comprised peripheral blood. These receptors were obtained from a woman aged 18-29 years with stable Graves' hyperthyroidism.

This clonotype was counted many times. The gene calls are TRBV24-1 and TRBJ1-5; possible D gene TRBD1, 6 bases. This CDR3 has 18 residues. Germline CDR1 KGHDR, CDR2 SFDVKD. Trimming stripped 2 bases from V and 0 bases from J, with 16 bases between. The CDR3 loop is CATSDWDKQLYSNQPQHF. The CDR3 nucleotides read TGTGCCACCAGTGATTGGGACAAACAGCTTTATAGCAATCAGCCCCAGCATTTT.

Many counts were recorded for this clonotype. The rearrangement links TRBV6-2 or TRBV6-3 to TRBJ2-7; D remains ambiguous. The CDR3 consists of 12 residues. The germline V gene encodes CDR1 MNHEY and CDR2 SVGEGT. Deletions cut 0 bases from V and 4 bases from J, with 4 bases between. The CDR3 sequence: CASSYSIYEQYF. In nucleotides, the CDR3 is TGTGCCAGCAGTTACTCGATTTACGAGCAGTACTTC.

The chain employs TRBV3-1 and TRBJ2-5; TRBD2 matches at 7 bases. Unmatched junction bases numbered 6, after V lost 3 bases and J lost 2 bases. The CDR3 totals 15 residues. Germline CDR1 reads LGHDT; CDR2 reads YNNKEL (reference sequence). The CDR3, as DNA: TGTGCCAGCAGCCACCAGCGGGGTAAACAAGAGACCCAGTACTTC. Translation gives CASSHQRGKQETQYF.

This clonotype was detected many times. V gene TRBV6-5 combines with J gene TRBJ2-5; TRBD2 agrees at 8 bases. CDR3 size: 15 residues. V lost 0 bases, J lost 5 bases, and 5 bases stayed unmatched. The germline CDR1 and CDR2 sequences are MNHEY and SVGAGI. CDR3 sequence: CASSYSRGGRETQYF. CDR3 sequence (DNA): TGTGCCAGCAGTTACTCCCGGGGGGGCAGGGAGACCCAGTACTTC.

This clonotype appeared many times. The gene calls are TRBV12-3 or TRBV12-4 and TRBJ1-2; D call uncertain. V lost 2 bases, J lost 8 bases, and 21 bases lay in between. This CDR3 is 16 amino acids long. CDR3 nucleotides: TGTGCCAGCAGTTTATACCCCCCCGCGGAGGGCGGCGGCTACACCTTC. It codes for CASSLYPPAEGGGYTF.

This clonotype was seen at least ten times. The gene calls are TRBV5-1 and TRBJ1-2; 8 bases agree with TRBD1. Germline CDR1 SGHRS, CDR2 YFSETQ. Trimming at V came to 6 bases and at J to 3 bases, leaving 4 bases not matched to a gene. The CDR3 runs to 13 residues. CDR3 amino acids: CASTSDRDYGYTF. The DNA for the CDR3 is TGCGCCAGCACCTCGGACAGGGACTATGGCTACACCTTC.

This clonotype was seen repeatedly, ten times or more. The CDR3 sequence: CASSIQPQGFGYTF. Written as DNA, the CDR3 is TGTGCCAGTAGTATACAACCACAGGGTTTTGGCTACACCTTC. The chain carries TRBV19 and TRBJ1-2; weak D call: TRBD1 (6 bases). In germline, CDR1 is LNHDA, CDR2 SQIVND (reference sequence). The V end was cut by 2 bases, the J end by 7 bases, with 14 bases between. This CDR3 has 14 residues.

Many counts were recorded for this clonotype. The chain is built from TRBV5-1 and TRBJ1-1, with 8 positions matching TRBD1. V was pared by 3 bases and J by 1 base, with 5 bases of the junction left unmatched. Looked up from germline, CDR1 is SGHRS and CDR2 is YFSETQ. This CDR3 region has 15 residues. CDR3 DNA: TGCGCCAGCAGCTCCTGGACAGGGCCGAACACTGAAGCTTTCTTT. This codes for CASSSWTGPNTEAFF.

This clonotype was seen ten or more times. The chain joins TRBV6-2 or TRBV6-3 to TRBJ2-1; 10 nucleotides align to TRBD2. V lost 3 bases to trimming and J lost 9 bases; unmatched junction nucleotides: 8. Germline CDR1 and CDR2: MNHEY and SVGEGT. The CDR3 has 15 amino acids. The CDR3 DNA is TGTGCCAGCAGTTATGCCAGCGGGGGGGCCGGTGAGCAGTTCTTC. Translating it yields CASSYASGGAGEQFF.

This clonotype was counted ten times or more. The V and J genes are TRBV5-1 and TRBJ1-2; D may be TRBD1 (6 bases). CDR1 and CDR2 (germline): SGHRS, YFSETQ. V was shortened by 6 bases and J by 6 bases, with 21 bases between the two germline ends. CDR3 size: 15 residues. The CDR3 DNA is TGCGCCAGCACCCTCGCAGGGGCAGGTCTTAATGGCTACACCTTC. This sequence encodes CASTLAGAGLNGYTF.

Comments on this clonotype: This could be a read error, since a much larger clone is one nucleotide away. The chain has TRBV7-2 and TRBJ2-5; D possibly uses TRBD1 or TRBD2 (5 bases each). CDR1 SGHTA and CDR2 FQGNSA come from the germline V gene. The CDR3 has 15 amino acids. CDR3 nucleotides: TGTGCCAGCAGCTTAGTGGAAGGGGCTGGGGAGACCAAGTACTTC. This codes for CASSLVEGAGETKYF.

This clonotype has a handful of counts. The gene calls are TRBV6-4 and TRBJ2-2; D ambiguous. The CDR3 has 14 amino acids. The germline V and J ends were trimmed by 3 bases and 6 bases, with 11 bases remaining between them. Germline V lookup: CDR1 MRHNA, CDR2 SNTAGT. CDR3 sequence reads: CASSEVSQAGELFF. Written as DNA, the CDR3 is TGTGCCAGCAGTGAAGTTAGTCAGGCCGGGGAGCTGTTTTTT.

This clonotype occurred many times. V and J are TRBV20-1 and TRBJ1-6; D is unclear. This CDR3 region has 19 residues. The ends were cut back, 0 bases at V and 8 bases at J, with 26 bases in the middle. Germline CDR1 DFQATT, CDR2 SNEGSKA (reference sequence). The CDR3 loop is CSARDKRIETRFSDSPLHF. Here the CDR3 DNA reads TGCAGTGCTAGAGATAAGCGGATAGAAACCCGCTTTTCGGATTCACCCCTCCACTTT.

This clonotype showed up just a few times. The V and J genes are TRBV6-1 and TRBJ2-7, with 7 positions matching TRBD2. This CDR3 is 14 amino acids long. Germline V gene data show CDR1 as MNHNS and CDR2 as SASEGT. The J segment lost 0 bases and the V segment lost 10 bases, leaving 9 bases of the junction unmatched. The DNA for the CDR3 is TGTGCCACAGAGGGAGGGAGAAGCTCCTACGAGCAGTACTTC. Translating gives CATEGGRSSYEQYF.

In its sample, this clonotype was seen many times. The J gene is TRBJ1-1, the V gene TRBV6-1, with D possibly being TRBD1 (5 bases). CDR1 and CDR2 from the germline V gene are MNHNS and SASEGT. The CDR3 loop spans 14 amino acids. Trimming stripped 5 bases from V and 0 bases from J, with 10 bases between. CDR3 sequence: CASSTGPLNTEAFF. The CDR3 coding sequence is TGTGCCAGCAGTACAGGTCCTTTGAACACTGAAGCTTTCTTT.

This clonotype was observed many times. V and J are TRBV7-2 and TRBJ2-7; no clear D gene. Trimming took 2 bases from V and 6 from J, leaving 11 bases between them. There are 13 residues in the CDR3. Germline V gene lookup returns CDR1 SGHTA and CDR2 FQGNSA. For the CDR3, the DNA is TGTGCCAGCAGCTTAATGGCATTGGGCGAGCAGTACTTC. Translated: CASSLMALGEQYF.

This clonotype appeared many times. V usage is TRBV28 and J usage is TRBJ1-5, with TRBD1 as a possible D gene (5 bases). CDR3 length: 16 residues. V shed 5 bases and J shed 7 bases, with 21 bases lying between them. Germline values: CDR1 MDHEN, CDR2 SYDVKM. The CDR3 DNA reads as TGTGCCAGCAGTACAATCGGGGACCTGGAGGTGCAGCCCCAGCATTTT. This gives the protein CASSTIGDLEVQPQHF.

In its sample, this clonotype was seen many times. This rearrangement joins TRBV12-3 or TRBV12-4 to TRBJ2-5; TRBD2 agrees at 14 bases. The trim removed 6 bases at V and 1 base at J, leaving 1 base unmatched. The CDR3 loop spans 15 amino acids. The CDR3 sequence is CASRGLAGAQETQYF. CDR3 nucleotide sequence: TGTGCCAGCAGGGGACTAGCGGGGGCCCAAGAGACCCAGTACTTC.

This clonotype showed up many times. The chain has TRBV11-2 and TRBJ1-2; 9 bases are shared with TRBD1. The CDR3 extends over 14 amino acids. J gave up 5 bases and V 1 base, and 2 bases lay outside the gene matches. Germline lookup yields CDR1 SGHAT and CDR2 FQNNGV. In DNA form, the CDR3 reads TGTGCCAGCAGCTTAGGCGGGACAGGGTATGGCTACACCTTC. It yields the protein CASSLGGTGYGYTF.

This clonotype was detected many times. The DNA of the CDR3 is TGCAGTGCCAGCTTGGGCTATGGCTACACCTTC. Translating gives CSASLGYGYTF. The V and J genes are TRBV20-1 and TRBJ1-2; D not certain. Germline V gene data show CDR1 as DFQATT and CDR2 as SNEGSKA (reference sequence). CDR3 length equals 11 residues. The V end was cut by 6 bases, the J end by 4 bases, with 9 bases between.

This clonotype was observed at least ten times. This chain joins TRBV20-1 and TRBJ1-2; D is unresolved. The CDR3 is 14 residues long. The germline gives CDR1 DFQATT, CDR2 SNEGSKA (reference sequence). V lost 5 bases and J 8 bases, leaving 21 bases between the germline ends. In DNA, the CDR3 is TGCAGTGCTCTAGCCCAGGTCTACCTCGGAGGCTACACCTTC. It yields the protein CSALAQVYLGGYTF.

The genes are TRBV5-1 and TRBJ2-2; TRBD2 matches at 10 bases. V gave up 4 bases and J gave up 4 bases; unmatched junction bases: 4. The germline gives CDR1 SGHRS, CDR2 YFSETQ. The CDR3 extends over 15 amino acids. The CDR3 bases are TGCGCCAGCAGCAGCGGGGGGGCCCGCACCGGGGAGCTGTTTTTT. Translating it yields CASSSGGARTGELFF.

As to this clonotype: One base away lies a much larger clone, so this may be a sequencing read error. The rearrangement uses TRBV11-3 and TRBJ1-1; D is unresolved. Trimming removed 1 base from V and 6 bases from J, with 12 bases in between. This CDR3 has 14 amino acids. Per germline, CDR1 SGHNT and CDR2 YENEEA. Written as DNA, the CDR3 is TGTGCCAGCAGCTTAGCTTCGGGGTCCTCTGAAGCTTTCTTT. This codes for CASSLASGSSEAFF.